The entry that follows covers one T cell receptor beta chain sequence. Its target is not known. V lost 0 bases to trimming and J lost 4 bases, with 3 bases between them. Germline CDR1 SGHKS, CDR2 YYEKEE (reference sequence). This CDR3 is 12 amino acids long. PCR primers comprised 60 Vbeta and 13 Jbeta primers. Generated by immunoSEQ multiplex PCR, the TCRdb table keeps only in-frame clones and is missing some. The table for this sample gives around 100,000 clones. The data originate from a study of cytomegalovirus exposure and HLA in healthy donors. Study observations and caveats: A link between a missense DCLRE1C variant and TCR beta V- and J-gene trimming emerged from a later analysis. Altogether, 150 to 200 TCR beta chains were recorded as cytomegalovirus-associated. A few chains tied to CMV proved CMV antigen-specific in vitro. An assumption of roughly uniform sequencing depth across donors underlay the presence/absence analyses.

V and J are TRBV5-5 and TRBJ2-3; D uncertain. The sequenced sample consisted of PBMCs. This TCR was recovered from a man in his forties in good health and CMV-seropositive. CDR3 sequence (DNA): TGTGCCAGCAGCTTGGTATCAGATACGCAGTATTTT. Translation: CASSLVSDTQYF.